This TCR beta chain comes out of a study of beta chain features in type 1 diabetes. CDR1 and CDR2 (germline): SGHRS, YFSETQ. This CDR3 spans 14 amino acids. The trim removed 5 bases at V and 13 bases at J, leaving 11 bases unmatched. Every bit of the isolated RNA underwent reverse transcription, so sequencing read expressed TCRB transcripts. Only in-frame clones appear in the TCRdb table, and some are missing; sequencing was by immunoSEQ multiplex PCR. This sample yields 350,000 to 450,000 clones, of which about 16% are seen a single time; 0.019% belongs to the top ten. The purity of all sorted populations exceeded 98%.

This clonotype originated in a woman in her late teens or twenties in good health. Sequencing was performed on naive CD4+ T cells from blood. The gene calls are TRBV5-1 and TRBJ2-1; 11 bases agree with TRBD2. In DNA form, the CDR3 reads TGCGCCAGCAGATCTGGGACTAGCGGAGGGTCACAGTTCTTC. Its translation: CASRSGTSGGSQFF. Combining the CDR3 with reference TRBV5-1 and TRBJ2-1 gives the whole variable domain KAGVTQTPRYLIKTRGQQVTLSCSPISGHRSVSWYQQTPGQGLQFLFEYFSETQRNKGNFPGRFSGRQFSNSRSEMNVSTLELGDSALYLCASRSGTSGGSQFFGPGTRLTVL.